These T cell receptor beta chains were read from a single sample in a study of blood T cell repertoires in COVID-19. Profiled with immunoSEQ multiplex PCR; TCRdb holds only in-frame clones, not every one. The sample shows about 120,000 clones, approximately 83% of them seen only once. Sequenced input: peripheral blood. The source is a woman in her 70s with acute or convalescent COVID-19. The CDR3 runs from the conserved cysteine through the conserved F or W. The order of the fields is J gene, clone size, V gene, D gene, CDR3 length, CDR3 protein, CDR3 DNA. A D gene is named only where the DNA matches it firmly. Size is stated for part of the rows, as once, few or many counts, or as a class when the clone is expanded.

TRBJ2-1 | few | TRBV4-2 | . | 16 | CASSQDGGSSYNEQFF | TGTGCCAGCAGCCAAGATGGGGGGAGCTCCTACAATGAGCAGTTCTTC
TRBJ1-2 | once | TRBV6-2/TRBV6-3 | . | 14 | CASSYSSGFLGYTF | TGTGCCAGCAGTTACTCGTCAGGCTTTCTTGGCTACACCTTC
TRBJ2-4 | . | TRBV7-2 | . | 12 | CASSAAGGNQYF | TGTGCCAGCAGCGCAGCTGGGGGGAATCAGTACTTC
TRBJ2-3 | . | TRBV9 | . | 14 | CASSSRTDTDTQYF | TGTGCCAGCAGCTCCCGGACAGATACAGATACGCAGTATTTT
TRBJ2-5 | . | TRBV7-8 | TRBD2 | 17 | CASSLGSSGGAWETQYF | TGTGCCAGCAGCTTAGGGTCTAGCGGGGGGGCCTGGGAGACCCAGTACTTC
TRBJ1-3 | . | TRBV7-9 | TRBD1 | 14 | CASSTGTGGNTIYF | TGTGCCAGCAGCACCGGGACAGGGGGAAACACCATATATTTT
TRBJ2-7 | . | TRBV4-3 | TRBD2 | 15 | CASSQDRTSLREQYF | TGCGCCAGCAGCCAAGACAGGACTAGTCTGAGGGAGCAGTACTTC
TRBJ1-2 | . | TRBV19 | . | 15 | CASSTTPFSDYGYTF | TGTGCCAGTAGTACAACTCCCTTCAGCGACTATGGCTACACCTTC
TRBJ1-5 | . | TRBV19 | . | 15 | CASRREGDSNQPQHF | TGTGCCAGTAGGCGAGAGGGGGATAGCAATCAGCCCCAGCATTTT
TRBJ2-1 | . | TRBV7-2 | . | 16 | CASSLASSLSYNEQFF | TGTGCCAGCAGCTTAGCTTCTAGTCTCTCCTACAATGAGCAGTTCTTC
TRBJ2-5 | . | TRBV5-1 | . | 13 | CASSLRVEETQYF | TGCGCCAGCAGCTTGAGAGTTGAAGAGACCCAGTACTTC
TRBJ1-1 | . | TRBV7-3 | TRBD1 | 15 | CASSAQGAPSTEAFF | TGTGCCAGCAGCGCACAGGGGGCCCCGAGCACTGAAGCTTTCTTT
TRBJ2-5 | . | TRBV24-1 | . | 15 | CATSVKSGNQETQYF | TGTGCCACCAGTGTAAAGTCGGGAAACCAAGAGACCCAGTACTTC
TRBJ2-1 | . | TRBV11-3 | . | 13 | CASRRQGGNEQFF | TGTGCCAGCAGAAGACAGGGAGGCAATGAGCAGTTCTTC
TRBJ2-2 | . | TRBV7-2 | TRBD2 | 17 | CASSSTGTSWSAGELFF | TGTGCCAGCAGCTCGACCGGGACTAGCTGGTCTGCCGGGGAGCTGTTTTTT
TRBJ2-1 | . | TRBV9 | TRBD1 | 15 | CASSFGQGPYNEQFF | TGTGCCAGCAGCTTCGGACAGGGACCCTACAATGAGCAGTTCTTC
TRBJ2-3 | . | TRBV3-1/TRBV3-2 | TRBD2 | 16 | CASSQESGGSTDTQYF | TGTGCCAGCAGCCAAGAATCGGGGGGGAGCACAGATACGCAGTATTTT
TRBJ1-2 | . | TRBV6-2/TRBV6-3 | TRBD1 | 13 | CASSSDRGLGYTF | TGTGCCAGCAGTTCCGACAGGGGGCTTGGCTACACCTTC
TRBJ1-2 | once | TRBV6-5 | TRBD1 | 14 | CASTDRGFNYGYTF | TGTGCCAGCACCGACAGGGGATTTAACTATGGCTACACCTTC
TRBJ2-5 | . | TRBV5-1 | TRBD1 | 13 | CASSSGQGETQYF | TGCGCCAGCAGCTCTGGACAGGGGGAGACCCAGTACTTC
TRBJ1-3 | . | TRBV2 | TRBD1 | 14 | CASRQGASGNTIYF | TGTGCCAGCCGACAGGGTGCAAGTGGAAACACCATATATTTT
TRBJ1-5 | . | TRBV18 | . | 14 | CASSEPYSNQPQHF | TGTGCCAGCTCAGAGCCTTATAGCAATCAGCCCCAGCATTTT
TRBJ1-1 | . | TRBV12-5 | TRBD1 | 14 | CASGFLGGYTEAFF | TGTGCTAGTGGTTTTCTAGGGGGCTACACTGAAGCTTTCTTT
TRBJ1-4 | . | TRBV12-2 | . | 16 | CASRLVDPWGGEKLFF | TGTGCAAGTCGCTTAGTTGACCCGTGGGGCGGTGAAAAACTGTTTTTT
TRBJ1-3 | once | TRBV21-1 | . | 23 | CASSKELTGPSGDLSLSGNTIYF | TGTGCCAGCAGCAAAGAGTTGACAGGGCCCTCCGGGGATTTGTCCCTCTCTGGAAACACCATATATTTT
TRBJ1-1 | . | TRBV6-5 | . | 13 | CAGYSLQGTEAFF | TGTGCCGGTTACAGTCTGCAAGGCACTGAAGCTTTCTTT